The 22 T cell receptor beta chains below were found in one sample sequenced in a study of blood T cells in healthy people across ages. PCR was performed a second time for about 6 to 12 cycles using a sample-barcoded 5' primer and a J-beta primer mix. TCRdb independently ran MiXCR on the 5' RACE reads; one entry per CDR3 protein. The table lists some 1.5 million distinct CDR3 sequences, roughly 28% of them singletons. Sequenced sample: blood. The receptors originated from a young woman in good health.

This clonotype was detected only a few times. A single base separates this from a much larger clone, so it may be a read error. The chain has TRBV20-1 and TRBJ2-7; TRBD2 is a possible D gene (6 bases). V lost 3 bases and J 0 bases, leaving 9 bases between the germline ends. The CDR3 loop spans 13 amino acids. CDR1 is DFQATT, CDR2 SNEGSKA, per germline (reference sequence). Written as DNA, the CDR3 is TGCAGTGCTAGCGGGAGCGCCTCCTACGAGCAGTACTTC. The encoded protein is CSASGSASYEQYF.

The table lists this clonotype with a few counts. V is TRBV29-1 and J is TRBJ2-3; D ambiguous. The CDR3 loop spans 15 amino acids. Trimming left V 6 bases short and J 0 bases short, with 16 bases between. Germline-derived CDR1 and CDR2 are SQVTM and ANQGSEA. Here the CDR3 reads CSVPKGISSTDTQYF. CDR3 DNA: TGCAGCGTGCCCAAAGGGATCTCTAGCACAGATACGCAGTATTTT.

This rearrangement joins TRBV7-2 to TRBJ2-1; 12 positions match TRBD2. CDR1 and CDR2 (germline): SGHTA, FQGNSA. The J segment lost 7 bases and the V segment lost 5 bases, leaving 12 bases of the junction unmatched. The CDR3 spans 17 residues. CDR3: CASSPRLAGEAGNEQFF. The CDR3 DNA sequence: TGTGCCAGCAGCCCTCGACTAGCGGGAGAAGCGGGAAATGAGCAGTTCTTC.

J is TRBJ2-1 and V is TRBV30; 12 nucleotides match TRBD1. Trimming cost V 5 bases and J 7 bases; bases outside gene matches: 12. Germline V CDR1 and CDR2: GTSNPN, SVGIG (reference sequence). This CDR3 spans 16 amino acids. This chain's CDR3 is CAWDSGTGGAGNEQFF. The CDR3 nucleotides read TGTGCCTGGGATTCCGGGACAGGGGGCGCAGGAAATGAGCAGTTCTTC.

A note on this clonotype: Compared with germline, one end of the junction differs, possibly owing to a read error. The chain couples TRBV6-5 to TRBJ1-2; 7 bases map to TRBD1. CDR1 and CDR2 from the germline V gene are MNHEY and SVGAGI. The CDR3 has 16 residues. In DNA form, the CDR3 reads TGTGCCAGCAGTTACTCGAGGGCAGGGGGAGCAGATGGTTACACCTTC. This gives the protein CASSYSRAGGADGYTF.

V usage is TRBV7-2 and J usage is TRBJ2-7; a possible D gene is TRBD2 (7 bases). The CDR3 totals 16 residues. Deletions cut 3 bases from V and 2 bases from J, with 17 bases between. The germline gives CDR1 SGHTA, CDR2 FQGNSA. The CDR3 region has the DNA TGTGCCAGCAGCTTTACCGGGACGGGGGGCACCTACGAGCAGTACTTC. Translated, it gives CASSFTGTGGTYEQYF.

This clonotype was counted between two and nine times. The J gene is TRBJ1-2, the V gene TRBV11-2; tentatively, D is TRBD1 (6 bases). Germline CDR1 SGHAT, CDR2 FQNNGV. V was cut by 4 bases and J by 4 bases, with 13 bases left in between. This CDR3 spans 14 amino acids. The CDR3: CASSSEGQIYGYTF. CDR3 DNA: TGTGCCAGCAGCTCAGAGGGACAAATCTATGGCTACACCTTC.

The chain links TRBV9 to TRBJ2-1; 10 bases match TRBD2. The CDR3 is 16 residues long. Germline CDR1 is SGDLS and CDR2 is YYNGEE. The V and J ends lost 4 bases and 4 bases, in that order; junction bases with no gene match: 8. CDR3 coding DNA: TGTGCCAGCAGCCCTAAATTAGCGGGAGGTTACAATGAGCAGTTCTTC. Translated, it gives CASSPKLAGGYNEQFF.

This clonotype occurred a few times. The CDR3 loop reads CSANRGRGPQHF. In DNA form, the CDR3 reads TGCAGTGCAAACCGGGGCAGGGGCCCCCAGCATTTT. This chain links TRBV20-1 with TRBJ1-5; D perhaps matches TRBD1 (6 bases). The CDR3 loop spans 12 amino acids. V was trimmed by 6 bases and J by 10 bases, leaving 16 bases between them. Germline CDR1 reads DFQATT; CDR2 reads SNEGSKA (reference sequence).

Worth noting for this clonotype: Germline is not matched at one junction end, which may reflect a read error. CDR3 residues: CANSLNRLRGRGNEQFF. CDR3 DNA sequence: TGTGCCAACAGCTTGAATCGTTTGAGGGGGCGCGGCAATGAGCAGTTCTTC. The gene calls are TRBV5-6 and TRBJ2-1, with 7 bases fitting TRBD1. CDR1 is SGHDT and CDR2 is YYEEEE in the germline V gene. The length of the CDR3 is 17 residues.

This clonotype showed up just a few times. This chain joins TRBV20-1 and TRBJ2-1; D possibly corresponds to TRBD1 (6 bases). CDR1 is DFQATT, CDR2 SNEGSKA, per germline (reference sequence). The CDR3 consists of 16 residues. V was pared by 0 bases and J by 0 bases, with 12 bases between. CDR3 nucleotides: TGCAGTGCTAGAGATGACGGACAGAGCTCCTACAATGAGCAGTTCTTC. Its translation is CSARDDGQSSYNEQFF.

This sequence joins TRBV18 and TRBJ1-5; D is unresolved. Deletions cut 2 bases from V and 4 bases from J, with 12 bases between. Germline CDR1 is KGHSH and CDR2 is LQKENI. The CDR3 is 15 amino acids. The CDR3: CASSPRQVDNQPQHF. The CDR3 DNA reads as TGTGCCAGCTCACCAAGGCAGGTGGATAATCAGCCCCAGCATTTT.

Of note for this clonotype: A read error may explain this, as a much larger clone is one base away. The rearrangement joins TRBV10-3 to TRBJ2-5; TRBD1 matches 9 bases. Gene TRBJ2-7 matches the end of the DNA better, so the J call may be wrong. Germline-derived CDR1 and CDR2 are ENHRY and SYGVKD. CDR3 size: 15 residues. The CDR3 here is CAIRTEGQGYCEQYF. For the CDR3, the DNA is TGTGCCATCAGAACGGAGGGACAGGGTTACTGCGAGCAGTACTTC.

Regarding this clonotype: A much larger clone differs from this one at a single base, so this may be a read error. This chain joins TRBV29-1 and TRBJ2-5; 10 positions agree with TRBD1. The germline CDR1 and CDR2 sequences are SQVTM and ANQGSEA. The CDR3 runs to 13 residues. CDR3 amino acids: CSVDGTGEETKYF. In nucleotides, the CDR3 is TGCAGCGTTGATGGGACAGGGGAAGAGACCAAGTACTTC.

In its sample, this clonotype was seen once. The rearrangement links TRBV20-1 to TRBJ1-2; the D gene is possibly TRBD1 (6 bases). This CDR3 region has 16 residues. Deletions cut 3 bases from V and 4 bases from J, with 21 bases between. The germline V gene encodes CDR1 DFQATT and CDR2 SNEGSKA (reference sequence). CDR3 sequence (DNA): TGCAGTGCTAGTGAGGCAGGGGCCTTCCTCATCTATGGCTACACCTTC. Encoded protein: CSASEAGAFLIYGYTF.

This clonotype has more than one count but fewer than ten. This rearrangement joins TRBV28 to TRBJ2-1; the match to TRBD2 covers 8 bases. Germline values: CDR1 MDHEN, CDR2 SYDVKM. The CDR3 totals 14 residues. After removal of 11 bases from V and 6 bases from J, the junction contained 12 bases not matched to a gene. CDR3 DNA sequence: TGTGCCTCCGAGAGCCAGCGGGGGACCAATGAGCAGTTCTTC. Amino acids: CASESQRGTNEQFF.

In the case of this clonotype: A clone one base away is much larger, so this may be a read error. The CDR3 here is CASSLMITNYGYTF. The CDR3 DNA follows: TGCGCCAGCAGCTTAATGATCACAAACTATGGCTACACCTTC. The chain has TRBV5-1 and TRBJ1-2; D is unresolved. Trimming shortened V by 2 bases and J by 2 bases, and 10 bases separated the two germline ends. The CDR3 sequence is 14 residues long. CDR1 is SGHRS, CDR2 YFSETQ, per germline.

This chain joins TRBV2 and TRBJ2-1, with 8 bases that match TRBD2. J was trimmed by 3 bases and V by 11 bases; bases with no gene match: 12. The germline gives CDR1 SNHLY, CDR2 FYNNEI. The CDR3 length is 15 residues. The CDR3 here is CASGVGGGRYNEQFF. In nucleotides, the CDR3 is TGTGCCTCGGGGGTCGGGGGGGGCCGCTACAATGAGCAGTTCTTC.

This clonotype was seen a handful of times. The V gene is TRBV20-1, the J gene TRBJ2-7; TRBD1 matches 7 bases. The V segment lost 6 bases and the J segment 4 bases; nucleotides outside the gene matches: 6. The CDR3 length is 12 residues. Germline V gene data show CDR1 as DFQATT and CDR2 as SNEGSKA (reference sequence). The CDR3 DNA reads as TGCAGTGCCGCCGCCAGGGGGTACGAGCAGTACTTC. It specifies CSAAARGYEQYF.

A note on this clonotype: Relative to the germline gene, one junction end is altered; a read error may explain this. The chain combines TRBV18 with TRBJ2-4; TRBD2 is a possible D gene (5 bases). The CDR3 has 15 residues. Germline V lookup: CDR1 KGHSH, CDR2 LQKENI. The CDR3 loop reads CASSTDAGGKNIQDF. The CDR3 coding sequence is TGTGCCAGCTCAACGGACGCGGGTGGCAAAAACATTCAGGACTTC.

The chain employs TRBV28 and TRBJ1-5; D is possibly TRBD1 (6 bases). Germline values: CDR1 MDHEN, CDR2 SYDVKM. V lost 10 bases to trimming and J lost 11 bases, with 24 bases between them. There are 14 residues in the CDR3. CDR3 bases: TGTGCCACCTCTTTGGGGGGGCGAACATCGGCCCAGCATTTT. Residues: CATSLGGRTSAQHF.

This rearrangement joins TRBV5-5 to TRBJ1-1, with TRBD1 matching over 7 bases. The CDR3 loop spans 17 amino acids. The germline CDR1 and CDR2 sequences are SGHKS and YYEKEE (reference sequence). J lost 5 bases, V lost 4 bases, and 17 bases had no gene match. In nucleotides, the CDR3 is TGTGCCAGCAGCGTTACCGTACCCGGGGACAGACGGACTGAAGCTTTCTTT. It translates to CASSVTVPGDRRTEAFF.